The entry that follows covers one TCR beta chain sequence. The sample comes from a study of T cell repertoires in cytomegalovirus infection. Looking at the study overall: Indicated by public TCR beta signatures were CMV infection and matching HLA type.

TCRdb ran MiXCR on the reads and lists one entry per CDR3 protein. The sample yields 400,000 or so distinct CDR3 sequences, over 15% seen once. With 3 bases clipped from V and 0 bases from J, the junction kept 3 bases outside the gene matches. The CDR3 sequence is 15 residues long. Germline assignment: CDR1 SGHTA and CDR2 FQGNSA. This clonotype was obtained from a human donor in good health (CMV status not recorded). Some clones in this sample may be carry-over from other donors' samples. Sequenced sample: PBMCs. J is TRBJ1-1 and V is TRBV7-2, with TRBD1 identical over 8 bases. Written as DNA, the CDR3 is TGTGCCAGCAGCTTCGACAGGGGAATGAACACTGAAGCTTTCTTT. It specifies CASSFDRGMNTEAFF.